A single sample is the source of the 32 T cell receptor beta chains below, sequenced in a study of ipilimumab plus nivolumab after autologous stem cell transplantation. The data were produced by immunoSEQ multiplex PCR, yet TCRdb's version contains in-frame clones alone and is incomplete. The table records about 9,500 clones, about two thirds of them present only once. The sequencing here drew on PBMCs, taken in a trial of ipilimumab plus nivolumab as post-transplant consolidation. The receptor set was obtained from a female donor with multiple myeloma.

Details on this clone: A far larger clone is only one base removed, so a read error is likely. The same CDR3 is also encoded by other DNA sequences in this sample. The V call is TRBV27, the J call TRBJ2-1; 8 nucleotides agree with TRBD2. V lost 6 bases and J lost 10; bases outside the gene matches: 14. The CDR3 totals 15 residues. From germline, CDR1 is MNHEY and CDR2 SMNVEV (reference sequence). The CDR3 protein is CASSLGGGSGREQFF. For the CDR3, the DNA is TGTGCCAGCAGCCTCGGGGGGGGGTCCGGGCGGGAGCAGTTCTTC.

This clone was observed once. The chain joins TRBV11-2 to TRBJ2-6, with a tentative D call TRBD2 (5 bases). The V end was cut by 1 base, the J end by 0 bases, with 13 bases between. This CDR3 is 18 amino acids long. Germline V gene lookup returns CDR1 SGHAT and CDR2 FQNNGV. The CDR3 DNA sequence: TGTGCCAGCAGCTTAGGCTCCGGAGGATTCTCTGGGGCCAACGTCCTGACTTTC. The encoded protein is CASSLGSGGFSGANVLTF. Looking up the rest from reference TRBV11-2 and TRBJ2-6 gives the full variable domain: EAGVAQSPRYKIIEKRQSVAFWCNPISGHATLYWYQQILGQGPKLLIQFQNNGVVDDSQLPKDRFSAERLKGVDSTLKIQPAKLEDSAVYLCASSLGSGGFSGANVLTFGAGSRLTVL.

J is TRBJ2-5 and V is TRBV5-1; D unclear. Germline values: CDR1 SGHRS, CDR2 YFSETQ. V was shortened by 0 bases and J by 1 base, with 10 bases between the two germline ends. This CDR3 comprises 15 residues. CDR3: CASSLASLGQETQYF. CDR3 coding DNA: TGCGCCAGCAGCTTGGCGTCCTTAGGCCAAGAGACCCAGTACTTC.

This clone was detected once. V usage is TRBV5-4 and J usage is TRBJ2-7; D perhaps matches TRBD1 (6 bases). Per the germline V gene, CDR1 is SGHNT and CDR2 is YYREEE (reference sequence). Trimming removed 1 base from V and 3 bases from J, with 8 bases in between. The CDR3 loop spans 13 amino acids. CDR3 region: CASSLTGIYEQYF. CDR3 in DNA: TGTGCCAGCAGCTTGACAGGGATCTACGAGCAGTACTTC.

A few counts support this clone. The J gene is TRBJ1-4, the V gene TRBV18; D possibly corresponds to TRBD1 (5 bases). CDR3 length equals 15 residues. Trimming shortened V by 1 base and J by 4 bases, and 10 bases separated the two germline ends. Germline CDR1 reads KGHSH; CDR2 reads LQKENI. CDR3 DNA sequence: TGTGCCAGCTCACCACGGAGTGGGGGTAATGAAAAACTGTTTTTT. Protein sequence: CASSPRSGGNEKLFF. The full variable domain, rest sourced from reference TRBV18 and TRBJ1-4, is NAGVMQNPRHLVRRRGQEARLRCSPMKGHSHVYWYRQLPEEGLKFMVYLQKENIIDESGMPKERFSAEFPKEGPSILRIQQVVRGDSAAYFCASSPRSGGNEKLFFGSGTQLSVL.

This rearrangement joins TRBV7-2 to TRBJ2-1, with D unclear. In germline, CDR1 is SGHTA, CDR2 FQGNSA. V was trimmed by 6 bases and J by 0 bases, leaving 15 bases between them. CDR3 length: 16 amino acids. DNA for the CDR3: TGTGCCAGCAGTTCCTCTGTAGGACGCTCCTACAATGAGCAGTTCTTC. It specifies CASSSSVGRSYNEQFF.

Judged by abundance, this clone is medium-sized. The CDR3 DNA reads TGTGCCAGCAGCAATGCTGTGGGGCAGTTCTTC. Encoded protein: CASSNAVGQFF. The V call is TRBV7-8, the J call TRBJ2-1; D call uncertain. CDR1 and CDR2 from the germline V gene are SGHVS and FQNEAQ. The length of the CDR3 is 11 residues. V lost 5 bases to trimming and J lost 12 bases, with 11 bases between them.

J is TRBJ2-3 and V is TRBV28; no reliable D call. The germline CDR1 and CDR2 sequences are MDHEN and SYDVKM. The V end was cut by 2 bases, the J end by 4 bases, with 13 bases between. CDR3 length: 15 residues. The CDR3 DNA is TGTGCCAGCAGTTTAGTTGGTAGGGTAGCAGATACGCAGTATTTT. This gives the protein CASSLVGRVADTQYF.

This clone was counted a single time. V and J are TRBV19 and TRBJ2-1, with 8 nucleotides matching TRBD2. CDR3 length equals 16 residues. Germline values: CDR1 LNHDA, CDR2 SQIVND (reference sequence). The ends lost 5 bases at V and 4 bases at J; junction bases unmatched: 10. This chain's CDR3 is CASSGAGGPPYNEQFF. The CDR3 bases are TGTGCCAGTAGTGGGGCGGGAGGTCCCCCTTACAATGAGCAGTTCTTC. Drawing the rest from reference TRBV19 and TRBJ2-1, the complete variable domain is DGGITQSPKYLFRKEGQNVTLSCEQNLNHDAMYWYRQDPGQGLRLIYYSQIVNDFQKGDIAEGYSVSREKKESFPLTVTSAQKNPTAFYLCASSGAGGPPYNEQFFGPGTRLTVL.

CDR3 residues: CASSETLLAGLGEQYF. In DNA, the CDR3 is TGTGCCAGCAGTGAAACATTACTAGCGGGATTAGGCGAGCAGTACTTC. The chain uses TRBV2 and TRBJ2-7, with 10 bases aligning to TRBD2. V shed 2 bases, J shed 6 bases, and the junction held 10 bases outside the gene matches. Germline lookup yields CDR1 SNHLY and CDR2 FYNNEI. This CDR3 is built from 16 residues.

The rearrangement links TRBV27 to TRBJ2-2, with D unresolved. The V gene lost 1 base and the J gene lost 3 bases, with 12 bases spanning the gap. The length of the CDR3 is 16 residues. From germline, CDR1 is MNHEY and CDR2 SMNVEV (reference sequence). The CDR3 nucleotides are TGTGCCAGCAGTTTATACCCAGGACCCCACACCGGGGAGCTGTTTTTT. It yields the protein CASSLYPGPHTGELFF.

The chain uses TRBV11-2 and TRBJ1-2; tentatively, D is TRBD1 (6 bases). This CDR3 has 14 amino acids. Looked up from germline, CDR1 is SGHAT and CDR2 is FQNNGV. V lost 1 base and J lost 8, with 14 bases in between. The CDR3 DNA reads TGTGCCAGCAGCTTAGTTTTAACAGGGCGAGGCTACACCTTC. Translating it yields CASSLVLTGRGYTF.

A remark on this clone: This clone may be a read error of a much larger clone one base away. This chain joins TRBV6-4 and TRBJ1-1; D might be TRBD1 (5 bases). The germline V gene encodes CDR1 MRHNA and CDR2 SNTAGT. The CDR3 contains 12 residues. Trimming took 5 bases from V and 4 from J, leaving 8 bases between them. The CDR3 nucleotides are TGTGCCAGCAGTTACGGGGGCACTGAAGCTTTCTTT. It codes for CASSYGGTEAFF.

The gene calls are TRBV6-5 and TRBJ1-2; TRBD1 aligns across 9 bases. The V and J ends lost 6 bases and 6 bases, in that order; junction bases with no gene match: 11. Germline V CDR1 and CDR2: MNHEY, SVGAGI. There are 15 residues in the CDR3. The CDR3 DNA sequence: TGTGCCAGCAGGGATACAGGGGGCTACGACAATGGCTACACCTTC. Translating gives CASRDTGGYDNGYTF.

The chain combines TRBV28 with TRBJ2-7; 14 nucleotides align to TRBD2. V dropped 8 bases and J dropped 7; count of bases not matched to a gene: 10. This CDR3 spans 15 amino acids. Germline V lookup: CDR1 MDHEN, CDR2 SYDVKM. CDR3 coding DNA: TGTGCCAGCCTCCCCGGGACTAGCGGGAGTCGGGAGCAGTACTTC. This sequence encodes CASLPGTSGSREQYF.

The CDR3 DNA reads TGTGCCATAATCCCCGGGACAGGGGTATACGAGCAGTACTTC. It yields the protein CAIIPGTGVYEQYF. The chain couples TRBV2 to TRBJ2-7; 10 bases are a match to TRBD1. Germline trimming cut 10 bases from V and 4 bases from J; bases unmatched to any gene: 10. The CDR3 sequence is 14 residues long. Germline lookup yields CDR1 SNHLY and CDR2 FYNNEI.

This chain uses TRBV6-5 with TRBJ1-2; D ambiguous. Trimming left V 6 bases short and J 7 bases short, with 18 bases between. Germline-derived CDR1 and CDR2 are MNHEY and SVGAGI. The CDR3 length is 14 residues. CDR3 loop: CASRDMGAAGGYTF. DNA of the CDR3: TGTGCCAGCAGGGATATGGGTGCCGCCGGTGGCTACACCTTC.

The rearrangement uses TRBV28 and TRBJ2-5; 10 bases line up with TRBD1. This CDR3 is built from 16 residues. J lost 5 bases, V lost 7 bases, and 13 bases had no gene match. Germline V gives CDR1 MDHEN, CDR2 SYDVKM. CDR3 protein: CASNRADRGRGETQYF. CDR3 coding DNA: TGTGCCAGCAATCGGGCCGACAGGGGGCGCGGTGAGACCCAGTACTTC.

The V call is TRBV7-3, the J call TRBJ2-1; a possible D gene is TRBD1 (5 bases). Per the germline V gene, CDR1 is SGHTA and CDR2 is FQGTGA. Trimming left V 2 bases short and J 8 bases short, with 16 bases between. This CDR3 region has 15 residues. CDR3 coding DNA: TGTGCCAGCAGCTTAGAAGGGCAGGGTTGGGATGAGCAGTTCTTC. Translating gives CASSLEGQGWDEQFF.

The CDR3 protein is CASSYPNNEQFF. CDR3 coding DNA: TGTGCCAGCAGTTACCCCAACAATGAGCAGTTCTTC. This sequence joins TRBV27 and TRBJ2-1; no clear D gene. The length of the CDR3 is 12 residues. Germline CDR1 and CDR2: MNHEY and SMNVEV (reference sequence). V shed 4 bases and J shed 5 bases, with 6 bases lying between them.

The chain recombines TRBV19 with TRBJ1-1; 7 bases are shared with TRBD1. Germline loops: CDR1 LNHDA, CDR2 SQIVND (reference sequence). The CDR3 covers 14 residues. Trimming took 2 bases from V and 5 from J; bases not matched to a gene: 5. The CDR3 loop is CASSIRGLWTEAFF. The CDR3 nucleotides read TGTGCCAGTAGTATAAGGGGGCTCTGGACTGAAGCTTTCTTT.

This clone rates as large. The CDR3 region has the DNA TGTGCCAGCAGTGACCCGAGATTGCGGTCCTACAATGAGCAGTTCTTC. It encodes CASSDPRLRSYNEQFF. The J gene is TRBJ2-1, the V gene TRBV2; no clear D. In germline, CDR1 is SNHLY, CDR2 FYNNEI. V was pared by 3 bases and J by 1 base, with 13 bases between. The CDR3 loop spans 16 amino acids.

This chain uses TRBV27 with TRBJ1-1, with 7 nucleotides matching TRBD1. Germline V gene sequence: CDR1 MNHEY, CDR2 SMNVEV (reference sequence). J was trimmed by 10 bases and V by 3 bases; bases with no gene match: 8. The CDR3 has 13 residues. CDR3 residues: CASSFSRQGRAFF. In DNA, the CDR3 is TGTGCCAGCAGTTTCTCCCGACAGGGTAGAGCTTTCTTT.

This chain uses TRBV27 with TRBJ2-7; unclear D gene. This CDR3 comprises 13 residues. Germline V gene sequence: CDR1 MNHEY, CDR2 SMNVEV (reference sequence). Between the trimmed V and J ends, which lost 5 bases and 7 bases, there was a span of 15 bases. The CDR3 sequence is CASSLRTSREQYF. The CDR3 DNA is TGTGCCAGCAGTCTAAGGACGTCCCGGGAGCAGTACTTC.

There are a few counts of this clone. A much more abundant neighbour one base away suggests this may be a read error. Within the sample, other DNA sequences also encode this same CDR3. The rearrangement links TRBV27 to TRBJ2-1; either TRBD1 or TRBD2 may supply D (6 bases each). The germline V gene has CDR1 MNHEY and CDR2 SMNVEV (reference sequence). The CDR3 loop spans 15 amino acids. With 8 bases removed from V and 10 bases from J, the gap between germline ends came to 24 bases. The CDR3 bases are TGTGCCAGCCGCCTCGGGGGCGGGGCCGGGCGGGAGCAGTTCTTC. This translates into CASRLGGGAGREQFF.

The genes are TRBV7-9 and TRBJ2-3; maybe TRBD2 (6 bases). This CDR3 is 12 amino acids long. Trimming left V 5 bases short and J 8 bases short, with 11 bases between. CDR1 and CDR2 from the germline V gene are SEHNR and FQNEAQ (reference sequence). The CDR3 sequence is CASSQEGRTQYF. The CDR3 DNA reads TGTGCCAGCAGCCAGGAGGGCCGTACGCAGTATTTT.

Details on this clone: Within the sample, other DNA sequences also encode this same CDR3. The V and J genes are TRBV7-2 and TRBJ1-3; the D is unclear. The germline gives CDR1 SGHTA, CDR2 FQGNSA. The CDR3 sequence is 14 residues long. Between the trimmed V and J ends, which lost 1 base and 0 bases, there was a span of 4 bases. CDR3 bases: TGTGCCAGCAGCTTAGACAGCTCTGGAAACACCATATATTTT. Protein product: CASSLDSSGNTIYF.

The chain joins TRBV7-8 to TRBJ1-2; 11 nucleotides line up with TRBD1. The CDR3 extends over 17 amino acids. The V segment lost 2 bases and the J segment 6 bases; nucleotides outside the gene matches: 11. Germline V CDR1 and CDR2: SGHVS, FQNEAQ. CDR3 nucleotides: TGTGCCAGCAGCTTAAGCCCTCATCCGGGACAGGGGGATGGCTACACCTTC. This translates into CASSLSPHPGQGDGYTF.

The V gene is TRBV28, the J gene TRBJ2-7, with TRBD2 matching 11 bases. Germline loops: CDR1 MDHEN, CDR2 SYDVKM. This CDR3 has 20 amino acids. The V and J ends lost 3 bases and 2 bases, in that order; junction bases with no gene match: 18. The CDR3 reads CASSFIGTSGLTQITYEQYF. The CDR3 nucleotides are TGTGCCAGCAGTTTCATCGGGACTAGCGGACTAACACAAATTACCTACGAGCAGTACTTC. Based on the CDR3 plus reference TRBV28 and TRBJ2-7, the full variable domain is DVKVTQSSRYLVKRTGEKVFLECVQDMDHENMFWYRQDPGLGLRLIYFSYDVKMKEKGDIPEGYSVSREKKERFSLILESASTNQTSMYLCASSFIGTSGLTQITYEQYFGPGTRLTVT.

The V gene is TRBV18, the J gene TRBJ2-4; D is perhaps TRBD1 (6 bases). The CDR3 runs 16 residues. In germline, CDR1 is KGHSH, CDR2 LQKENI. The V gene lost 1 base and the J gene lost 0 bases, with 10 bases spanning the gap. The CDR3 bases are TGTGCCAGCTCACCACGTCAGGGGCTAGCCAAAAACATTCAGTACTTC. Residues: CASSPRQGLAKNIQYF.

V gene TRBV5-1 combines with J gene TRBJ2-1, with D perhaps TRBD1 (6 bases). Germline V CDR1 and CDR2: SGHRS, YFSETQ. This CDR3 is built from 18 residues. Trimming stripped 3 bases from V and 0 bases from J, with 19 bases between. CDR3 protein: CASSWNDRSFGSYNEQFF. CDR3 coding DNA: TGCGCCAGCAGCTGGAATGACAGGTCCTTCGGCTCCTACAATGAGCAGTTCTTC.

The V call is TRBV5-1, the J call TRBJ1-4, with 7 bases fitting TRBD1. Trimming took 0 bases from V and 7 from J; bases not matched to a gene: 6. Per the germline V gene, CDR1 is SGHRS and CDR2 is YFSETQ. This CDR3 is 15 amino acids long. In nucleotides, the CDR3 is TGCGCCAGCAGCTTGGAAGCAGGGGGAAGTGAAAAACTGTTTTTT. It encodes CASSLEAGGSEKLFF. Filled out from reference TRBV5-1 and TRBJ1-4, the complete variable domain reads KAGVTQTPRYLIKTRGQQVTLSCSPISGHRSVSWYQQTPGQGLQFLFEYFSETQRNKGNFPGRFSGRQFSNSRSEMNVSTLELGDSALYLCASSLEAGGSEKLFFGSGTQLSVL.